This passage covers 5 T cell receptor beta chains from one sample sequenced in a study of early stage breast cancer tumors. TCRdb's table, derived via immunoSEQ multiplex PCR, lists solely in-frame clones and lacks some. This table holds 60,000 to 80,000 clones, roughly 84% found once. The sequenced material came from blood. These receptors were obtained from a person in their sixties or seventies with breast cancer.

This clone has more than one count but fewer than ten. J is TRBJ1-5 and V is TRBV2; D gene unclear. CDR3 length: 13 residues. Germline CDR1 reads SNHLY; CDR2 reads FYNNEI. The germline V and J ends were trimmed by 8 bases and 3 bases, with 11 bases remaining between them. CDR3 amino acids: CASRGRSNQPQHF. The DNA of the CDR3 is TGTGCCAGCCGAGGCAGGTCCAATCAGCCCCAGCATTTT.

The chain links TRBV9 to TRBJ1-6; no definite D call. Trimming removed 3 bases from V and 6 bases from J, with 7 bases in between. Per the germline V gene, CDR1 is SGDLS and CDR2 is YYNGEE. The CDR3 is 13 amino acids. The CDR3 reads CASSGLGNSPLHF. The DNA of the CDR3 is TGTGCCAGCAGCGGACTGGGTAATTCACCCCTCCACTTT.

CDR3 DNA sequence: TGTGCCAGCAGCCTCACAGAGACCCAGTACTTC. Translated, it gives CASSLTETQYF. The chain is built from TRBV7-8 and TRBJ2-5; D is unclear. Trimming shortened V by 5 bases and J by 4 bases, and 5 bases separated the two germline ends. The CDR3 covers 11 residues. CDR1 is SGHVS and CDR2 is FQNEAQ in the germline V gene.

This clone occurred a few times. CDR3 sequence (DNA): TGTGCCAGCAGCGTGAGGAGGAACACTGAAGCTTTCTTT. The encoded protein is CASSVRRNTEAFF. The chain recombines TRBV9 with TRBJ1-1; D ambiguous. V lost 2 bases and J lost 1, with 6 bases in between. Germline V gene sequence: CDR1 SGDLS, CDR2 YYNGEE. This CDR3 is 13 amino acids long.

V gene TRBV2 combines with J gene TRBJ2-1; perhaps TRBD2 as D (6 bases). The CDR3 totals 14 residues. The V end lost 4 bases, the J end lost 5 bases, and 12 bases lay between the germline ends. CDR1 is SNHLY, CDR2 FYNNEI, per germline. CDR3 sequence: CASSVAGIDNEQFF. CDR3 DNA: TGTGCCAGCAGTGTGGCGGGAATCGACAATGAGCAGTTCTTC.